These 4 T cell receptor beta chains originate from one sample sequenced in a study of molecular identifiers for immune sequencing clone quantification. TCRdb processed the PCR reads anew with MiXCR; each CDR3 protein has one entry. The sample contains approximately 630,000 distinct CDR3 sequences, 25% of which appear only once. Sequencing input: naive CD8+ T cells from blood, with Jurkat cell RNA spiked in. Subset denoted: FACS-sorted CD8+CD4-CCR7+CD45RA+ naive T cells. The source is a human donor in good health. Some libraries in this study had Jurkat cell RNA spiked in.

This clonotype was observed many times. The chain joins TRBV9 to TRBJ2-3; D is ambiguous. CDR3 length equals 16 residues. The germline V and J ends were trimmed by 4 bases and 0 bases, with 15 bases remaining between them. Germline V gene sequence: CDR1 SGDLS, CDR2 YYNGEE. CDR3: CASSLTARTSTDTQYF. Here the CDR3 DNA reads TGTGCCAGCAGCCTTACTGCGCGAACGAGCACAGATACGCAGTATTTT.

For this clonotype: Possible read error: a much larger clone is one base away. CDR3 protein: CASSEVGSSQPQHF. CDR3 sequence (DNA): TGCGCCAGCAGTGAGGTGGGCAGCAGTCAGCCCCAGCATTTT. The J gene is TRBJ1-5, the V gene TRBV10-2; D is ambiguous. The CDR3 has 14 amino acids. Germline values: CDR1 WSHSY, CDR2 SAAADI.

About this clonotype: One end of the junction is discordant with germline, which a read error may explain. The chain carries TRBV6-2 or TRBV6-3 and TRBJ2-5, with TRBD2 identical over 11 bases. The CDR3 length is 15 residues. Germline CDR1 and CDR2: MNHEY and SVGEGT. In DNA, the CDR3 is TGTGCCAGCAGTTACCTAGCGGGGGGTCAAGAGCCCCAGTACTTC. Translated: CASSYLAGGQEPQYF.

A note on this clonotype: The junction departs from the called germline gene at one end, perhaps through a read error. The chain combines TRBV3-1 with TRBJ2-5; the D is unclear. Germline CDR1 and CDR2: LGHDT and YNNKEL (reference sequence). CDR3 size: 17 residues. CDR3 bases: TGTGCCAGCAGCCAAGATTACGCGGATTTTAAACAAGAGACCCAATACTTC. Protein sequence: CASSQDYADFKQETQYF.